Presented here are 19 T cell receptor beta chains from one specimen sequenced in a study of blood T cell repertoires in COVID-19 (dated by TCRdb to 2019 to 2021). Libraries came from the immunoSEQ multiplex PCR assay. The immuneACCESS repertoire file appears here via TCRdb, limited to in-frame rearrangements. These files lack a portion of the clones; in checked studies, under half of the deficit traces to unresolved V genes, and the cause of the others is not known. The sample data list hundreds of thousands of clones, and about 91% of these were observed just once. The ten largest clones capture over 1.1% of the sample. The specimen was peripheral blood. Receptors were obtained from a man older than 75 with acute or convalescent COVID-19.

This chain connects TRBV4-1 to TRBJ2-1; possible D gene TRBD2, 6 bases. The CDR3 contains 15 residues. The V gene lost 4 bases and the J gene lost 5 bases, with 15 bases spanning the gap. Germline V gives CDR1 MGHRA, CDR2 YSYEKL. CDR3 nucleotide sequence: TGCGCCAGCAGCCCAATAGGAGGGGCCAACAATGAGCAGTTCTTC. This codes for CASSPIGGANNEQFF.

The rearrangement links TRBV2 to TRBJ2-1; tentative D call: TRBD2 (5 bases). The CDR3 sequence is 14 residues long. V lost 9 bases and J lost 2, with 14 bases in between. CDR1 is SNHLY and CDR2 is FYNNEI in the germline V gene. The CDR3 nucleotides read TGTGCCAGAGCGGACCGAGAGACCTACAATGAGCAGTTCTTC. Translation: CARADRETYNEQFF.

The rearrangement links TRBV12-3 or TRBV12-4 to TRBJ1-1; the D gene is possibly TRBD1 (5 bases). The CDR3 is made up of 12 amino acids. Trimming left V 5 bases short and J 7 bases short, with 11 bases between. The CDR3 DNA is TGTGCCAGCAGTGATGACAGAATTGAAGCTTTCTTT. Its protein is CASSDDRIEAFF.

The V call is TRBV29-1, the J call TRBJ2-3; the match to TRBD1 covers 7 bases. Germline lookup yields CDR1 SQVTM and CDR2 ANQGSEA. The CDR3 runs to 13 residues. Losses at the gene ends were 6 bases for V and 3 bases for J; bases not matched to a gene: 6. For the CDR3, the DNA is TGCAGCGTAGCCGGGACAGTTACAGATACGCAGTATTTT. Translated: CSVAGTVTDTQYF.

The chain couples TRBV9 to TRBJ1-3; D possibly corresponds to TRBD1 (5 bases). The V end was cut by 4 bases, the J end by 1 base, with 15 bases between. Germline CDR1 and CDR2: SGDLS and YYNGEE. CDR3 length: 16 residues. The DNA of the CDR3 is TGTGCCAGCAGCAGGCGACAGTCTCCTTCTGGAAACACCATATATTTT. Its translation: CASSRRQSPSGNTIYF.

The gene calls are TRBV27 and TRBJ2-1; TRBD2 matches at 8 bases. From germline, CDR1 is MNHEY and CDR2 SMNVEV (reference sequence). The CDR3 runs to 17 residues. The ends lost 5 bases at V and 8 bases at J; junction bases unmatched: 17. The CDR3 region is CASSPRGSGIRGHEQFF. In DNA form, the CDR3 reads TGTGCCAGCAGTCCCCGCGGTAGCGGGATCCGAGGCCATGAGCAGTTCTTC.

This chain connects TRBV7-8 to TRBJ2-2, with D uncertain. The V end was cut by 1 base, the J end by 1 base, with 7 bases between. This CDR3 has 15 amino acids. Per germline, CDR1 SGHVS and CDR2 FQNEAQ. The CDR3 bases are TGTGCCAGCAGCTTAGGGCAGATGAACACCGGGGAGCTGTTTTTT. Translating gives CASSLGQMNTGELFF.

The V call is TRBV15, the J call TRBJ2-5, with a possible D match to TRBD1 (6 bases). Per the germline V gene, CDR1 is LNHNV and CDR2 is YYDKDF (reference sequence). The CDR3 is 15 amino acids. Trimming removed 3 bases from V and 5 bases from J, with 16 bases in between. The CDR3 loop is CATSRDTGIGETQYF. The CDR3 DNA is TGTGCCACCAGCAGGGACACAGGGATCGGGGAGACCCAGTACTTC.

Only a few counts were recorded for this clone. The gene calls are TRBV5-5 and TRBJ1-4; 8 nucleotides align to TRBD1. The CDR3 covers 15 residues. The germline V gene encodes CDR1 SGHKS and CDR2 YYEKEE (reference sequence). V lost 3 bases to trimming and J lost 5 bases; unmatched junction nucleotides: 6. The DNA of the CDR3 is TGTGCCAGCAGCTCCCTGACAGGGGTCAATGAAAAACTGTTTTTT. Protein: CASSSLTGVNEKLFF.

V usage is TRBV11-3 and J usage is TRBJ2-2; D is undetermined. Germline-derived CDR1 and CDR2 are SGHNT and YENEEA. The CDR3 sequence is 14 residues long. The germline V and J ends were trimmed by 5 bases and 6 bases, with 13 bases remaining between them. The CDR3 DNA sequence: TGTGCCAGCAGCCCCGGGTTAAACTCCGGGGAGCTGTTTTTT. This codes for CASSPGLNSGELFF.

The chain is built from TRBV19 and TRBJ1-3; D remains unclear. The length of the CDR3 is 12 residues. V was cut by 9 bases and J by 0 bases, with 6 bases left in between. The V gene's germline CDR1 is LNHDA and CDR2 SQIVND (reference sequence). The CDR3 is CASGSSGNTIYF. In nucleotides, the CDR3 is TGTGCCAGCGGGAGCTCTGGAAACACCATATATTTT.

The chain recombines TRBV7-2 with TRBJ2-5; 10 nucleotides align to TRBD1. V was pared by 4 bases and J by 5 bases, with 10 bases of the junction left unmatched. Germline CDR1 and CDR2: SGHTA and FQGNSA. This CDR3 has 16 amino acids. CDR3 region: CASSSLSPGQGETQYF. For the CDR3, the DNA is TGTGCCAGCAGCTCCTTATCCCCGGGACAGGGGGAGACCCAGTACTTC.

CDR3 coding DNA: TGTGCCAGCTCACCATTAGGGCTGGAAGCGGCGGGGGAGACCCAGTACTTC. Protein sequence: CASSPLGLEAAGETQYF. V and J are TRBV18 and TRBJ2-5; D might be TRBD2 (6 bases). V lost 2 bases to trimming and J lost 5 bases, with 21 bases between them. In germline, CDR1 is KGHSH, CDR2 LQKENI. The CDR3 has 17 amino acids.

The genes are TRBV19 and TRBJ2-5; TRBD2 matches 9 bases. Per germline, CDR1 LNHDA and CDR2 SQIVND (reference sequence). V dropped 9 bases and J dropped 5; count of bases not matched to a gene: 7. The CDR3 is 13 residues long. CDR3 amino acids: CASAGGEGETQYF. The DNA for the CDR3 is TGTGCCAGCGCGGGAGGGGAAGGGGAGACCCAGTACTTC.

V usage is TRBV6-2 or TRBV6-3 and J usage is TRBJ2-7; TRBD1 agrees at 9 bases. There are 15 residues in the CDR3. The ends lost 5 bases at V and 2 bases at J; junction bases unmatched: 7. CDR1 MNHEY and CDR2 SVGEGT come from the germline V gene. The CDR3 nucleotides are TGTGCCAGCAGTCAACAAACAGGGGGCCCCTACGAGCAGTACTTC. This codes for CASSQQTGGPYEQYF.

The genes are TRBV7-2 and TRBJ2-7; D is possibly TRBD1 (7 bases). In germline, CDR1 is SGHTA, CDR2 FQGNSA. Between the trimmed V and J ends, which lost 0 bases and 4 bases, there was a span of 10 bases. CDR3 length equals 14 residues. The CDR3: CASSLAQGRYEQYF. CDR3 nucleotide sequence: TGTGCCAGCAGCTTAGCACAGGGGAGGTACGAGCAGTACTTC. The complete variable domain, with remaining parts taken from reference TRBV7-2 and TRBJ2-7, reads GAGVSQSPSNKVTEKGKDVELRCDPISGHTALYWYRQSLGQGLEFLIYFQGNSAPDKSGLPSDRFSAERTGGSVSTLTIQRTQQEDSAVYLCASSLAQGRYEQYFGPGTRLTVT.

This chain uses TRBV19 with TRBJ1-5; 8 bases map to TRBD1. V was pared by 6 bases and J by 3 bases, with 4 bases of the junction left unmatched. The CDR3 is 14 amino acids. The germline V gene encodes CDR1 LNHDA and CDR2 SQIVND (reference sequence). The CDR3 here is CASSRTGINQPQHF. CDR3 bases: TGTGCCAGTAGCCGGACAGGGATCAATCAGCCCCAGCATTTT.

In nucleotides, the CDR3 is TGTGCCAGTAGTGCGGGACAGGGTTTGTCAGCTTTCTTT. Residues: CASSAGQGLSAFF. The rearrangement joins TRBV19 to TRBJ1-1, with 9 bases that match TRBD1. Germline loops: CDR1 LNHDA, CDR2 SQIVND (reference sequence). This CDR3 is built from 13 residues. With V trimmed by 5 bases and J by 10 bases, 8 bases remained unmatched.

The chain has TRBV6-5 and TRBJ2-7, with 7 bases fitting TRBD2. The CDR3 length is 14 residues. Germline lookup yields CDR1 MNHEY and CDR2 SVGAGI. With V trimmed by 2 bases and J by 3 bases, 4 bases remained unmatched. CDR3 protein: CASSYAGEGYEQYF. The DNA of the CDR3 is TGTGCCAGCAGTTACGCGGGGGAAGGCTACGAGCAGTACTTC.